This T cell receptor (beta chain) was recorded in a study of blood T cell repertoires in COVID-19. Across the study: Italy, Spain and the United States were the sources of the convalescent and acute COVID-19 samples. Sources were T cells, B-cell-depleted T cells, or PBMCs; the material itself was cDNA or gDNA.

During active infection, Seattle patients enrolled and were then monitored through disease. Original data processing: Reference gene primer amplification yielded estimated nucleated cell counts. Assay: immunoSEQ multiplex PCR; the TCRdb copy retains only in-frame clones and omits some. V and J calls and clone size follow that table, whereas D and trimming were derived from the DNA. Among some 290,000 clones listed, roughly 86% were seen once. The junction had 11 bases not matched to a gene; V was cut back by 4 bases and J by 9 bases. The CDR3 length is 15 residues. CDR1 and CDR2 (germline): ENHRY, SYGVKD.

The chain has TRBV10-3 and TRBJ1-2, with 10 bases that match TRBD1. Sequencing was carried out using peripheral blood. The source of this sequence is a young woman with COVID-19, enrolled during active disease. The CDR3 here is CAISADNRDRGRYTF. The CDR3 DNA follows: TGTGCCATCAGTGCAGACAACCGGGACAGGGGACGCTACACCTTC.